A single sample gave rise to the 11 T cell receptor beta chains below, sequenced in a study of monozygotic twins with inflammatory bowel disease. TCRdb derives one entry per CDR3 protein from the 5' RACE reads, leaving out DNA. The table lists about 200,000 distinct CDR3 sequences. Sequenced material: blood. These receptor sequences come from a human donor with ulcerative colitis or Crohn's disease, or a healthy co-twin of an affected twin (not recorded which).

The chain carries TRBV27 and TRBJ1-2. The germline CDR1 and CDR2 sequences are MNHEY and SMNVEV (reference sequence). The CDR3 sequence is 14 residues long. CDR3: CASSLWTGEGGYTF.

The genes are TRBV6-1 and TRBJ2-7; TCRdb lists TRBD1, though no DNA is available to test this call. There are 18 residues in the CDR3. Germline loops: CDR1 MNHNS, CDR2 SASEGT. The CDR3 here is CASSLGGQGLVTAYEQYF.

CDR3: CASSLQGGNTGELFF. This chain joins TRBV5-1 and TRBJ2-2; the TCRdb D gene call, TRBD1, has no DNA to confirm it. The germline V gene has CDR1 SGHRS and CDR2 YFSETQ. CDR3 size: 15 residues.

The V and J genes are TRBV6-1 and TRBJ2-5; absent DNA, TCRdb's TRBD2 call cannot be checked. This CDR3 is 16 amino acids long. Germline CDR1 and CDR2: MNHNS and SASEGT. The CDR3 is CASSDGLARVQETQYF.

The chain joins TRBV7-2 to TRBJ1-3; TCRdb's D gene call, TRBD1, goes unchecked for lack of DNA. This CDR3 is built from 16 residues. Germline lookup yields CDR1 SGHTA and CDR2 FQGNSA. The chain's CDR3 is CASSLAGAGSGNTIYF.

The rearrangement joins TRBV3-1 to TRBJ2-1; checking the TCRdb D call of TRBD1 is not possible without DNA. The CDR3 length is 14 residues. Per the germline V gene, CDR1 is LGHDT and CDR2 is YNNKEL (reference sequence). CDR3: CASSRPPGDNEQFF.

The chain recombines TRBV2 with TRBJ2-2; TCRdb picks TRBD1, but there is no DNA to check that call. From germline, CDR1 is SNHLY and CDR2 FYNNEI. CDR3 length equals 13 residues. The CDR3 reads CARSQENTGELFF.

The chain links TRBV7-8 to TRBJ1-5; TCRdb's D call, TRBD1, is unchecked because there is no DNA. The germline V gene encodes CDR1 SGHVS and CDR2 FQNEAQ. This CDR3 region has 16 residues. The chain's CDR3 is CASSLWPGTSNQPQHF.

The rearrangement uses TRBV7-2 and TRBJ1-5. Germline loops: CDR1 SGHTA, CDR2 FQGNSA. The CDR3 runs to 14 residues. CDR3: CASSLSISNQPQHF.

This chain joins TRBV5-1 and TRBJ2-3; TCRdb lists TRBD2, though no DNA is available to test this call. Germline-derived CDR1 and CDR2 are SGHRS and YFSETQ. This CDR3 is 17 amino acids long. This CDR3 reads CASSLGGAGGRTDTQYF.

The chain joins TRBV28 to TRBJ2-1; TCRdb returns TRBD2, unconfirmable since there is no DNA. The CDR3 spans 15 residues. Germline CDR1 reads MDHEN; CDR2 reads SYDVKM. CDR3 protein: CASFRTSGSPNEQFF.